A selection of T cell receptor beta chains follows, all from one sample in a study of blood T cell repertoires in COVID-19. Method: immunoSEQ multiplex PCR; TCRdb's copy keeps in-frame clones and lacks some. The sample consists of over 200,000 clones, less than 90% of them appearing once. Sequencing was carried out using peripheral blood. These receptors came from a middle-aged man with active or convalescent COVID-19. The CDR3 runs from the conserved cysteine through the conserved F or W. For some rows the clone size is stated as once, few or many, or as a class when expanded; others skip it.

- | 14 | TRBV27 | CASSFGGRDQPQHF
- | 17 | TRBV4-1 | CASSQGLAGAWGPEQFF
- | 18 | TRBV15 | CATSRSPPGTSGSYEQYF
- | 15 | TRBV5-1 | CASSLGVGDQETQYF
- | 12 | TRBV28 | CASSFRNTEAFF
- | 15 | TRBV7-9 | CASSLRQENTGELFF
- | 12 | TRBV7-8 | CASSQGADTQYF
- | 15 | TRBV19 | CASSISQGDTGELFF
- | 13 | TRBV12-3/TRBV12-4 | CASSLQTNYGYTF
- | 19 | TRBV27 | CASSYKPGQGWTNNSPLHF
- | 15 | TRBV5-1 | CASSTTGTTNTEAFF
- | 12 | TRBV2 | CASNYRGYGYTF
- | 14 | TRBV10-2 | CASSDNRVYTEAFF
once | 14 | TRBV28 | CASSPGQDHYGYTF
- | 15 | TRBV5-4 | CASSLEPAGGYEQYF
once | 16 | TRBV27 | CASRGLAGDGTDTQYF
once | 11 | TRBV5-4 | CASSKNEKLFF
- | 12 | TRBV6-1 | CASSARTEKLFF
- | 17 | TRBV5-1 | CASNAYRGGMNTDTQYF
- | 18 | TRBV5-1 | CASSLGTSGSTDTGELFF
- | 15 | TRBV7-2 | CASSLALAETYEQYF
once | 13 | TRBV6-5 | CASSYGLRYGYTF
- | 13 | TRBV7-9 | CASSPSSDNEQFF
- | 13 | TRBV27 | CASRGTGFDEQYF
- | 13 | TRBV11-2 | CASSLEYGYGYTF
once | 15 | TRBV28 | CASSTFGTGGTEAFF
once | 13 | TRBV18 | CASSKTGESPLHF
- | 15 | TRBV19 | CASSFTGTMNTEAFF
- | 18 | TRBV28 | CASSLVARWSSGANVLTF
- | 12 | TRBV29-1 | CSAGQPYNEQFF
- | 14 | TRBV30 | CACPGTGGNYGYTF
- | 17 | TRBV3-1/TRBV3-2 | CASSQTSGGGAAKPQHF
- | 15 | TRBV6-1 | CASSEGGTDNEKLFF
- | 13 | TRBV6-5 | CASSKRPSYEQYF
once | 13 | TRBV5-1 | CASSPDGNYGYTF
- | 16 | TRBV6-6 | CASSGTGGFNTGELFF
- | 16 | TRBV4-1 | CASSRMGLEAGNTIYF
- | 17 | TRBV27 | CASSSDWGRGAKNIQYF
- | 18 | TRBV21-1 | CASSKEVSAGGPRDTQYF
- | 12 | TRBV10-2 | CASSELDQPQHF
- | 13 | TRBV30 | CAWKGKIGNEQFF
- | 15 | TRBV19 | CASRPTGEVNYGYTF
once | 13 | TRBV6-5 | CASSYLFGTEAFF
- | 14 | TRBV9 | CASSVDVGGYGYTF
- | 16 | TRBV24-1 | CATSEGRGYSNQPQHF
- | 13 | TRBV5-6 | CASSLAMRAEAFF
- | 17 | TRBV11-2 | CASSLDRSGVYAGELFF
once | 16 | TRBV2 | CASSKNRGSSYNEQFF
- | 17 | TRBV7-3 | CASSLLIGGRGDTEAFF
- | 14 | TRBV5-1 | CASSLGTANTEAFF
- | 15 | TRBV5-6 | CASSLVRGGGEKLFF
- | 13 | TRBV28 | CASSLFAIPEAFF
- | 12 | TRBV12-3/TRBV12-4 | CASSFNHYEQYF